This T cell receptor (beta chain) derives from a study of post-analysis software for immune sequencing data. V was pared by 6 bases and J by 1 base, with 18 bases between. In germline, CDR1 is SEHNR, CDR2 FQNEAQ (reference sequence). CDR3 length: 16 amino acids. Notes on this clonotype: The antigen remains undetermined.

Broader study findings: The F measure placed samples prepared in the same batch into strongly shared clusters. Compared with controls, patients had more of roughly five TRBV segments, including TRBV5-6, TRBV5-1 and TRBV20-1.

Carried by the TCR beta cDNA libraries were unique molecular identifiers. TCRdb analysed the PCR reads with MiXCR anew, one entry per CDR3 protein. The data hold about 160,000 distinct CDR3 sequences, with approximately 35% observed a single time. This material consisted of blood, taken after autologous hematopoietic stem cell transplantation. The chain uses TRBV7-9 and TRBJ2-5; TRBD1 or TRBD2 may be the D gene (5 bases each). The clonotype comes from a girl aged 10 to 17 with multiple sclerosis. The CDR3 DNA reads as TGTGCCAGCAGTGGGACCCGGGACCCCATCCAAGAGACCCAGTACTTC. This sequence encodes CASSGTRDPIQETQYF.